This T cell receptor (beta chain) came from a study of blood T cell repertoires in COVID-19. Study overall: The origin of the acute and convalescent COVID-19 samples was the United States, Italy and Spain. The analysed material was cDNA or gDNA that came from T cells, B-cell-depleted T cells, or PBMCs.

The protocol was immunoSEQ multiplex PCR, while the TCRdb copy is restricted to in-frame clones and leaves out a portion. The sample records about 350,000 clones, roughly 87% being singletons. The germline V gene encodes CDR1 SQVTM and CDR2 ANQGSEA. Losses at the gene ends were 5 bases for V and 1 base for J; bases not matched to a gene: 5. This CDR3 has 14 amino acids. Sample: peripheral blood. The chain joins TRBV29-1 to TRBJ1-1, with TRBD1 matching 9 bases. This sequence originates from a man aged 30 to 45 with COVID-19, enrolled during active disease. CDR3 residues: CSVTRTGANTEAFF. CDR3 coding DNA: TGCAGCGTTACCCGGACAGGGGCGAACACTGAAGCTTTCTTT.